This T cell receptor beta chain was documented in a study of cytomegalovirus exposure and HLA in healthy donors. Overall study context: Unique TCRs numbering around 85 million, obtained from HLA-typed donors, made up an early data release. Of all 380 or so donors who were genotyped, under 90% belonged to the Caucasian-associated ancestry cluster. Study findings and constraints: TCR beta V segments were, for the most part, productive about 87% or about 30% of the time in an earlier analysis.

It was with 60 Vbeta and 13 Jbeta primers that the PCR ran. Repertoires were generated with immunoSEQ multiplex PCR, while TCRdb's copy carries only in-frame clones and drops some. This table has about 170,000 clones, roughly 80% appearing once. V was clipped by 1 base and J by 6 bases, with 14 bases between them. The CDR3 sequence is 14 residues long. Germline V gene sequence: CDR1 SGHKS, CDR2 YYEKEE (reference sequence). Donors were nominally healthy when sampled, though unrecorded immune exposures were likely. A single count supports this clone. Its cognate antigen is unknown. The TCR was taken from a woman aged 18-29 years in good health and CMV-seronegative. This chain uses TRBV5-5 with TRBJ2-7; maybe TRBD2 (7 bases). Input material: PBMCs. The CDR3 coding sequence is TGTGCCAGCAGCTTGATGGGGGGGCGCGGCGAGCAGTACTTC. This encodes CASSLMGGRGEQYF. The entire variable domain, with the rest obtained from reference TRBV5-5 and TRBJ2-7, is as follows: DAGVTQSPTHLIKTRGQQVTLRCSPISGHKSVSWYQQVLGQGPQFIFQYYEKEERGRGNFPDRFSARQFPNYSSELNVNALLLGDSALYLCASSLMGGRGEQYFGPGTRLTVT.